These 8 T cell receptor beta chains share one sample of origin, sequenced in a study of human T cells and chemical hapten exposure. TCRdb reanalysed the RACE reads using MiXCR and keeps one entry per CDR3 protein. The sample yields about 90,000 distinct CDR3 sequences, 9.5% to 13% seen once. Regarding time point: patch test 3, about 24 weeks after DPC sensitization. Treatment described: therapeutic diphenylcyclopropenone sensitization with weekly scalp DPC. The sequencing used whole blood, collected in connection with sensitization to the hapten diphenylcyclopropenone (DPC). The receptors come from a woman aged 25 to 45 with alopecia areata. Some clones in this sample may be carry-over from other donors' samples.

V is TRBV6-1 and J is TRBJ2-7, with 10 bases aligning to TRBD2. Germline V lookup: CDR1 MNHNS, CDR2 SASEGT. This CDR3 comprises 13 residues. The V and J ends lost 10 bases and 1 base, in that order; junction bases with no gene match: 4. The CDR3 loop reads CATNSGGSYEQYV. CDR3 DNA: TGTGCCACCAATAGCGGGGGGTCCTACGAGCAGTACGTC.

This clonotype appeared a few times. This chain joins TRBV11-2 and TRBJ2-1; 10 nucleotides line up with TRBD1. The CDR3 contains 18 residues. From germline, CDR1 is SGHAT and CDR2 FQNNGV. Unmatched junction bases numbered 7, after V lost 1 base and J lost 1 base. The CDR3 nucleotides read TGTGCCAGCAGCTTAGTCCTCCGGGACAGGGGTTCCTACAATGAGCAGTTCTTC. It translates to CASSLVLRDRGSYNEQFF.

This clonotype was seen a handful of times. The chain recombines TRBV24-1 with TRBJ2-1, with TRBD2 identical over 11 bases. Germline-derived CDR1 and CDR2 are KGHDR and SFDVKD. This CDR3 has 15 residues. The J segment lost 12 bases and the V segment lost 6 bases, leaving 12 bases of the junction unmatched. The CDR3 protein is CATSSTGTSGSRQFF. The CDR3, as DNA: TGTGCCACCAGTTCCACCGGGACTAGCGGATCAAGGCAGTTCTTC.

This clonotype was seen many times. The V call is TRBV28, the J call TRBJ1-6; 8 bases map to TRBD1. In germline, CDR1 is MDHEN, CDR2 SYDVKM. There are 15 residues in the CDR3. The V segment lost 7 bases and the J segment 3 bases; nucleotides outside the gene matches: 5. The CDR3 DNA reads TGTGCCAGCATCCCCGGGACAGGCTATAATTCACCCCTCCACTTT. Protein sequence: CASIPGTGYNSPLHF.

This clonotype has at least ten counts. The chain has TRBV28 and TRBJ2-5; 10 bases are a match to TRBD2. The germline gives CDR1 MDHEN, CDR2 SYDVKM. This CDR3 is built from 16 residues. The V and J ends lost 2 bases and 3 bases, in that order; junction bases with no gene match: 6. This CDR3 is CASSLSSGRFKETQYF. As DNA, the CDR3 is TGTGCCAGCAGTTTAAGTAGCGGGAGGTTCAAAGAGACCCAGTACTTC.

This clonotype has at least ten counts. The gene calls are TRBV2 and TRBJ1-1, with a possible D match to TRBD1 (6 bases). Trimming took 7 bases from V and 1 from J, leaving 13 bases between them. The germline V gene encodes CDR1 SNHLY and CDR2 FYNNEI. The CDR3 runs 14 residues. DNA of the CDR3: TGTGCCAGCACGTCCAGGGGAAAGAACACTGAAGCTTTCTTT. It yields the protein CASTSRGKNTEAFF.

Only a few counts were recorded for this clonotype. The chain has TRBV20-1 and TRBJ1-1, with 7 bases aligning to TRBD1. The germline V gene has CDR1 DFQATT and CDR2 SNEGSKA (reference sequence). The CDR3 sequence is 13 residues long. V lost 2 bases, J lost 1 base, and 1 base stayed unmatched. This CDR3 is CSARRGRNTEAFF. CDR3 in DNA: TGCAGTGCTAGAAGGGGGCGGAACACTGAAGCTTTCTTT.

The rearrangement joins TRBV3-1 to TRBJ2-1; 10 bases are shared with TRBD2. V lost 0 bases and J lost 4; bases outside the gene matches: 12. Germline values: CDR1 LGHDT, CDR2 YNNKEL (reference sequence). The CDR3 has 19 amino acids. Written as DNA, the CDR3 is TGTGCCAGCAGCCAAGATAGTGGAGCGGGAGGGCCGTATTACAATGAGCAGTTCTTC. Translated: CASSQDSGAGGPYYNEQFF.